The source of this TCR beta chain is a study of blood T cell repertoires in COVID-19 (TCRdb year 2020). About the study as a whole: Collaborator samples came from the United States, Italy and Spain and covered acute and convalescent phases of COVID-19. The material from the prospective study consisted of cDNA or gDNA derived from T cells, B-cell-depleted T cells, or PBMCs. Deeply sampled blood TCRbeta repertoires from subjects exposed to, actively infected with, or recovered from COVID-19 were included in the dataset. A freely available public database, intended as a resource for researchers studying the immune response to SARS-CoV-2, is where the repertoires were released. The samples were drawn from two sources: the first 160 participants of the ongoing ImmuneRACE study, and 1,254 subjects contributed by 6 global collaborators. Nearly every sample came with metadata listing a de-identified subject ID, COVID-19 status, age in years and sex. HLA class I and class II types, where available, came from metadata supplied by the sample provider rather than from assay-based typing.

Study-level results and caveats: The quantity of clinical and demographic metadata differed by source and by participant and was supplied without curation.

Regarding this clone: The antigen it binds to is not known. No base quality values were provided; no much bigger clone lies one nucleotide off.

The immunoSEQ Assay, a bias-controlled multiplex PCR, was used to amplify TCRbeta CDR3 regions from genomic DNA. The authors processed their data as follows. The number of nucleated cells in each sample was estimated by amplification of reference gene primers within the assay. To quantify the absolute abundance of each unique TCRbeta CDR3 rearrangement, sequence reads were collapsed and filtered. For each sample, productive Simpson clonality was calculated as the square root of Simpson's diversity index over productive rearrangements. Sourced from immuneACCESS, this table was stored by TCRdb with only in-frame sequences that have V and J called. A share of the clones is absent; for the studies checked, an unresolved V gene accounts for under half, and the remainder has no known explanation. V, J and clone size were drawn from that table, and D and trimming were deduced from the DNA. This sample holds 55,000 to 75,000 clones; approximately 78% were observed only once. Around 16% of the sample goes to the ten largest clones.

The collaborating institutions used their own protocols to collect whole blood in K2EDTA tubes. For TCRbeta analysis, collaborators shipped samples as frozen whole blood, isolated PBMCs, or DNA extracted from either of those sample types. CDR1 is given as SGHDT and CDR2 as YYEEEE, both from the germline V gene. At the junction V is shortened by 2 bases and J by 3 bases, with 11 bases in between. The CDR3 starts with the cysteine, ends with the phenylalanine, and has 15 residues. The DNA shown is the 45-base CDR3, in frame from base 1. Recombination joined TRBV5-6 with TRBJ1-4, with the D gene too uncertain to name. Material: peripheral blood. This TCR was recovered from a man at least 80 years old with acute or convalescent COVID-19. CDR3 protein: CASSFYGISNEKLFF. DNA sequence: TGTGCCAGCAGCTTTTACGGGATCTCTAATGAAAAACTGTTTTTT. Here the CDR3 is joined to the reference TRBV5-6 and TRBJ1-4 genes, and the full variable domain is: DAGVTQSPTHLIKTRGQQVTLRCSPKSGHDTVSWYQQALGQGPQFIFQYYEEEERQRGNFPDRFSGHQFPNYSSELNVNALLLGDSALYLCASSFYGISNEKLFFGSGTQLSVL.